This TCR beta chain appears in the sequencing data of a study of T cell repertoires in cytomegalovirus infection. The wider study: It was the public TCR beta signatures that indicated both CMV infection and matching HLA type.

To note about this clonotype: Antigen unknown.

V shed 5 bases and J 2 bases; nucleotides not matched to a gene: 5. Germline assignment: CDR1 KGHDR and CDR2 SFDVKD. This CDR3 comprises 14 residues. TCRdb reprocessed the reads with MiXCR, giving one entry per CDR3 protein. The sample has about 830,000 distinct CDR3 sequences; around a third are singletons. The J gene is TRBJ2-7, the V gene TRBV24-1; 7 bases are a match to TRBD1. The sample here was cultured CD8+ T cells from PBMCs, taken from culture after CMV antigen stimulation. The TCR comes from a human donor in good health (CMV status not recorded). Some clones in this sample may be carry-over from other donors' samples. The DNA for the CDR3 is TGTGCCACCAGTGTGGCCGGGACAGCCTACGAGCAGTACGTC. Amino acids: CATSVAGTAYEQYV.